This entry is about one T cell receptor (beta chain). This entry comes from a study of cytomegalovirus exposure and HLA in healthy donors. The CDR3 spans 14 residues. CDR1 and CDR2 from the germline V gene are MNHEY and SVGAGI. V gave up 8 bases and J gave up 7 bases, with 18 bases separating them. Here immunoSEQ multiplex PCR was the method, and the copy in TCRdb shows in-frame clones only, minus some. Among 90,000 to 150,000 clones, 88% were seen once, and the ten largest hold about 6%. The chain employs TRBV6-5 and TRBJ2-1, with D maybe TRBD2 (6 bases). The material sequenced was PBMCs. The clonotype was recovered from a woman aged 18-30 years in good health and CMV-seropositive. Here the CDR3 reads CASGPGTRLNEQFF. DNA for the CDR3: TGTGCCAGCGGGCCCGGGACTCGATTAAATGAGCAGTTCTTC.